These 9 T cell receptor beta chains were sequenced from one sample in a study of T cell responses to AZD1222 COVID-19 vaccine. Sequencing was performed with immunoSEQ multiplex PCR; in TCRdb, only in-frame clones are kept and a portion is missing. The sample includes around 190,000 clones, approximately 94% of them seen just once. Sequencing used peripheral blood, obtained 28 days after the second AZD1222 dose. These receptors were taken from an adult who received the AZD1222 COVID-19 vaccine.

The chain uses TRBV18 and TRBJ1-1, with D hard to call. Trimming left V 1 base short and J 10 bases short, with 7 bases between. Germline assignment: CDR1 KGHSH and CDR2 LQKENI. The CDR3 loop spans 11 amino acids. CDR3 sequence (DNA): TGTGCCAGCTCACCACTATCGCGAGCTTTCTTT. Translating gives CASSPLSRAFF. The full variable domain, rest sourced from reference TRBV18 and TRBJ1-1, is NAGVMQNPRHLVRRRGQEARLRCSPMKGHSHVYWYRQLPEEGLKFMVYLQKENIIDESGMPKERFSAEFPKEGPSILRIQQVVRGDSAAYFCASSPLSRAFFGQGTRLTVV.

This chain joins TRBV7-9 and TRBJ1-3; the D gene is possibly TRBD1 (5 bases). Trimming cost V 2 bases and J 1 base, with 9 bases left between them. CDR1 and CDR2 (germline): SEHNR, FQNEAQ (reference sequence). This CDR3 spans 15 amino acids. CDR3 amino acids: CASSLMGDSGNTIYF. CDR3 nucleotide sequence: TGTGCCAGCAGCTTAATGGGGGATTCTGGAAACACCATATATTTT. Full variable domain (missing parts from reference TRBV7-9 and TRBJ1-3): DTGVSQNPRHKITKRGQNVTFRCDPISEHNRLYWYRQTLGQGPEFLTYFQNEAQLEKSRLLSDRFSAERPKGSFSTLEIQRTEQGDSAMYLCASSLMGDSGNTIYFGEGSWLTVV.

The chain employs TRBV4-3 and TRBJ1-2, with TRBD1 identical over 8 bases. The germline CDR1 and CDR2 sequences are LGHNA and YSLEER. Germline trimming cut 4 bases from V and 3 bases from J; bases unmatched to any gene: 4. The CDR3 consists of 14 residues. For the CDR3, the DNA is TGCGCCAGCAGCCGCGGACAGGGTTACTATGGCTACACCTTC. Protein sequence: CASSRGQGYYGYTF.

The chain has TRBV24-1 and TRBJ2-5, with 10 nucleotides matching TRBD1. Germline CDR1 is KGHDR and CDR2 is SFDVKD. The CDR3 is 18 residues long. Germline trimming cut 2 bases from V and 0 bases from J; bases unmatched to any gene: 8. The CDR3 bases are TGTGCCACCAGTGATTCCCTGGGGACAGGGGTCCACCAAGAGACCCAGTACTTC. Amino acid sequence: CATSDSLGTGVHQETQYF.

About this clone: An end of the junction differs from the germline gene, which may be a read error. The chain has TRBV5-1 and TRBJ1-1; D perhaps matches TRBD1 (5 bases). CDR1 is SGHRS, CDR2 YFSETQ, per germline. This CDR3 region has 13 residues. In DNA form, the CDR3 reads TGCGCCAGCAGCTTGGAAGGGACCCCCCCGCTTTCTTTT. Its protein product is CASSLEGTPPLSF.

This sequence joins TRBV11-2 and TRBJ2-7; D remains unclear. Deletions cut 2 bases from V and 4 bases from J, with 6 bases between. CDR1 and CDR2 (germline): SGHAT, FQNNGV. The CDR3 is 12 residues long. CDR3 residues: CASSLLRYEQYF. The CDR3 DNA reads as TGTGCCAGCAGCTTACTTCGATACGAGCAGTACTTC.

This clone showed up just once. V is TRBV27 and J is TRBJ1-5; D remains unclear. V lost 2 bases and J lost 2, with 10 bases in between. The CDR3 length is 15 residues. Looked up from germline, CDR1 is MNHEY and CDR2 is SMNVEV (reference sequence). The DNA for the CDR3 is TGTGCCAGCAGTTTACAATCAAGTGGCAATCAGCCCCAGCATTTT. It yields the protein CASSLQSSGNQPQHF.

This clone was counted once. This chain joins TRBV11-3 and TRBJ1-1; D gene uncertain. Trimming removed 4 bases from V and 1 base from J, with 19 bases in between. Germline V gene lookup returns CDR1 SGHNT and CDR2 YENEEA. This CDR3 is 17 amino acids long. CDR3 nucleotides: TGTGCCAGCAGCTCCCCAACCCTCGATTCGGGGAACACTGAAGCTTTCTTT. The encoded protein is CASSSPTLDSGNTEAFF. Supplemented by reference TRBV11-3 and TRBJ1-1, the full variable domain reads EAGVVQSPRYKIIEKKQPVAFWCNPISGHNTLYWYLQNLGQGPELLIRYENEEAVDDSQLPKDRFSAERLKGVDSTLKIQPAELGDSAVYLCASSSPTLDSGNTEAFFGQGTRLTVV.

The CDR3: CATSDSGQPYSNQPQHF. The CDR3 DNA reads TGTGCCACCAGTGATTCAGGACAGCCTTATAGCAATCAGCCCCAGCATTTT. V is TRBV24-1 and J is TRBJ1-5; D is perhaps TRBD1 (6 bases). With 2 bases removed from V and 0 bases from J, the gap between germline ends came to 13 bases. CDR1 and CDR2 (germline): KGHDR, SFDVKD. This CDR3 has 17 amino acids.